This T cell receptor (beta chain) was profiled in a study of cytomegalovirus exposure and HLA in healthy donors. Study information: The same platform used for the roughly 600 first-cohort repertoires was also used for the 130 or so validation repertoires, as a later analysis reported.

Details on this clone: Antigen unknown.

Study observations and caveats: The finding came from a later analysis; first-cohort TCR clusters tended to co-occur in the 130 or so validation repertoires. According to the study, 150 to 200 TCR beta chains were cytomegalovirus-associated.

The study drew the donors from its approximately 120-subject validation cohort, separate from the approximately 670-subject first cohort. The data were produced by immunoSEQ multiplex PCR, yet TCRdb's version contains in-frame clones alone and is incomplete. The sample has roughly 310,000 clones, 70% to 90% seen once; the top ten hold roughly 0.96%. Germline values: CDR1 SGHRS, CDR2 YFSETQ. CDR3 size: 13 residues. V lost 8 bases and J 4 bases, leaving 15 bases between the germline ends. This sequence was found in a man aged 25 to 40 in good health and CMV-seronegative. V usage is TRBV5-1 and J usage is TRBJ1-1, with a weak D call TRBD1 (5 bases). What was sequenced was PBMCs. The CDR3: CASGQIDSTEAFF. CDR3 nucleotides: TGCGCCAGTGGACAAATTGATAGCACTGAAGCTTTCTTT.